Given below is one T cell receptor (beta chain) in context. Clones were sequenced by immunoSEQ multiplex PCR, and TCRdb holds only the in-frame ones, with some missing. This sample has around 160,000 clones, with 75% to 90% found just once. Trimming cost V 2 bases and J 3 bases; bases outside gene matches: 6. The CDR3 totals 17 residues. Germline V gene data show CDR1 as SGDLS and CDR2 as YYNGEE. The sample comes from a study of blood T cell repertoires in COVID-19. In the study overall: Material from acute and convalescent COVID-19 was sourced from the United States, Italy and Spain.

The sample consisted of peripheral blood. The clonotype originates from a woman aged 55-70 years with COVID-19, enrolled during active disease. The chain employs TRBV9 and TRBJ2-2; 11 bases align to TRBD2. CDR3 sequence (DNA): TGTGCCAGCAGCGTTCTTAGCGGGGGGGCCGACACCGGGGAGCTGTTTTTT. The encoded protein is CASSVLSGGADTGELFF.